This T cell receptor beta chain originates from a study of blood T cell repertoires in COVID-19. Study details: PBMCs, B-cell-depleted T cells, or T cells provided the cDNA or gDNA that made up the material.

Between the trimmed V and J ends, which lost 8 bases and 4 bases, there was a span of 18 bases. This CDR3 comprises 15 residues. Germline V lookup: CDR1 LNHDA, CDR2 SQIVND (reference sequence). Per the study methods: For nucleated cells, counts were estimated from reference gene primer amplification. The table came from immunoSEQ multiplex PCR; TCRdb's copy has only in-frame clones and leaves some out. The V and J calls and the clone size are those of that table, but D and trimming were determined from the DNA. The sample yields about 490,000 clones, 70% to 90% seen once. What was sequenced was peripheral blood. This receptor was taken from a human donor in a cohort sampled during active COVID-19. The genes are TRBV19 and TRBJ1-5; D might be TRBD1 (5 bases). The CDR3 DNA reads TGTGCCAGTCGCCCCTCACTGGGGGGGAATCAGCCCCAGCATTTT. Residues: CASRPSLGGNQPQHF.